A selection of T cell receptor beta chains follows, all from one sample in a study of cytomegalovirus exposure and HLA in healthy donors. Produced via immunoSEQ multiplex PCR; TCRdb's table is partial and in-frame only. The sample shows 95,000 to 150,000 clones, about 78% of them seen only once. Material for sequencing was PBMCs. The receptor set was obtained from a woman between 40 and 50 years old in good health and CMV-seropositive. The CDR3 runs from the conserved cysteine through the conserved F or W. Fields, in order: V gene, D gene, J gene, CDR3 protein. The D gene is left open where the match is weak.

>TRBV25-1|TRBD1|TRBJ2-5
CASSEPRGPETQYF
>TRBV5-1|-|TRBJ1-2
CASRTNYGYTF
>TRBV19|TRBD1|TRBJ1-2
CASSADRVNYGYTF
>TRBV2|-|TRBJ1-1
CASSELLSGTEAFF
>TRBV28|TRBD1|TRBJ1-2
CASSGTGVAYGYTF
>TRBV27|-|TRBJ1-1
CASSLERSTEAFF
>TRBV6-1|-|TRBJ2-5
CASSDLAETQYF
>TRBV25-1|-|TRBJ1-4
CASRTAANEKLFF
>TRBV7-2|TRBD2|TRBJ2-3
CASRIAGGTDTQYF
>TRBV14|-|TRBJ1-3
CASSTGRSLRGNTIYF
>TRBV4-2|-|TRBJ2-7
CASSQEGTGVREQYF
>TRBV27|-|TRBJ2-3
CASSFGEERTDTQYF
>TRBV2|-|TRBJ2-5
CACKSGGLRETQYF
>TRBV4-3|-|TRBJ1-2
CASSQDTLPNVVGYTF
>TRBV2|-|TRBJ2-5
CASSGPRGGKETQYF
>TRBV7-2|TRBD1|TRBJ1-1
CASSPQGGLNTEAFF
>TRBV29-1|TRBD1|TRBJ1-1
CSVEVSDRVITFF
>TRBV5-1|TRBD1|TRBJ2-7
CASSGGRDRLDEQYF
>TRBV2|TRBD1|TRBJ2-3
CASSVDRGDTDTQYF
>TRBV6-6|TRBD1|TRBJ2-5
CASRPRDRGGETQYF
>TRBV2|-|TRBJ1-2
CASRLDSYGYTF
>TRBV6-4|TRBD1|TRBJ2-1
CASRPGQGYNEQFF
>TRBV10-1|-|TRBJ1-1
CATQGPLSAFF
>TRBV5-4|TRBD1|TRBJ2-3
CASSRDRGTDTQYF
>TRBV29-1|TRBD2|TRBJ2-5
CSVALGSGEETQYF
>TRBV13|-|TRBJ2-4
CASSPGTPLRDIQYF
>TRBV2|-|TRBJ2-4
CASSDSSKNIQYF
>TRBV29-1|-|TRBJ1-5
CSVGGSQPQHF
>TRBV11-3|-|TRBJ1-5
CASSRFQRRQPQHF
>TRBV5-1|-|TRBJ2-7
CASSLGPGEYEQYF
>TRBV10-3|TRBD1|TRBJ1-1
CAIQGGTEAFF
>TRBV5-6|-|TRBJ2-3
CASSFSGTDTQYF
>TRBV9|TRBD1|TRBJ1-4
CASSLGQGNEKLFF
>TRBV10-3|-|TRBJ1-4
CATEQGGENEKLFF
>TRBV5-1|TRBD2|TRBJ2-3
CASSSDGFSGGSTQYF
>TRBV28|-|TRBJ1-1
CASMGSSGTEAFF
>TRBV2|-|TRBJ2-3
CASSWGGVVTDTQYF
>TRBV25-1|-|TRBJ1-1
CASSEYGGGEAFF
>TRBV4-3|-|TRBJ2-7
CASSQETGAPYEQYF
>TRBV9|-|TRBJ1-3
CASSGQGRSGNTIYF
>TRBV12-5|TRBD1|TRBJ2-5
CASGLVPEDRETQYF
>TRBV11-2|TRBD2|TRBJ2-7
CASSRGLAFHEQYF
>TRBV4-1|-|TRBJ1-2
CASSQDSAGTILVNGYTF
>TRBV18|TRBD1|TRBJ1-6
CASSPDRENSPLHF
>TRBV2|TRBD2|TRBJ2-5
CASGKAGTSEETQYF
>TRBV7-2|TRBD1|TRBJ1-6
CASSSPGTGSYNSPLHF